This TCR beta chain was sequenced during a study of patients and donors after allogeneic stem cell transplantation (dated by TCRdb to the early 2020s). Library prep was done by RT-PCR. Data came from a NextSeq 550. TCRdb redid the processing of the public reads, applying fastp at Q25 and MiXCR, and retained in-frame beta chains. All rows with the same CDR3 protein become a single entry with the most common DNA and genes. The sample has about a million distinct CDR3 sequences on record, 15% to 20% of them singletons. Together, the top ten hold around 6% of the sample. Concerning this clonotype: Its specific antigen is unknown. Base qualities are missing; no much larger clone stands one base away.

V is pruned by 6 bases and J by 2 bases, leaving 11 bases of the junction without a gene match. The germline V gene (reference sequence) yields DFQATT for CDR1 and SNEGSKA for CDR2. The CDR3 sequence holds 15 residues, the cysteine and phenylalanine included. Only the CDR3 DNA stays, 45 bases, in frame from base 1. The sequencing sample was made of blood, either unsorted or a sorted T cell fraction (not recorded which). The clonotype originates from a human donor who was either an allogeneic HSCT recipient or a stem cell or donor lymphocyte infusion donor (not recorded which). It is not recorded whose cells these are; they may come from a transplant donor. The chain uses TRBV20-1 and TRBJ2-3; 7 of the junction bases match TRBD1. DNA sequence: TGCAGTGCCCAACGACAGGGCCAGAACACAGATACGCAGTATTTT. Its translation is CSAQRQGQNTDTQYF.